The clone carrying this TCR beta chain appeared once. This sample was included in a study of blood T cells in healthy people across ages. CDR3 length: 14 residues. Trimming shortened V by 7 bases and J by 5 bases, and 16 bases separated the two germline ends. Germline CDR1 KGHDR, CDR2 SFDVKD. Then a second PCR, running about 6 to 12 cycles, was carried out with a sample-barcoded 5' primer and a J-beta primer mix. Each CDR3 protein gets one entry after TCRdb re-called the 5' RACE reads with MiXCR. The sample has roughly 800,000 distinct CDR3 sequences; 58% are singletons. The chain couples TRBV24-1 to TRBJ2-5; D tentatively fits TRBD1 or TRBD2 (6 bases each). The sequence was collected from a man aged 25-45 years in good health. The sequencing input was blood. As DNA, the CDR3 is TGTGCCACCAGGGACCCGGGGGCAGGGGAGACCCAGTACTTC. It is translated as CATRDPGAGETQYF.